This T cell receptor beta chain was identified during a study of T cell responses to AZD1222 COVID-19 vaccine. Study results and limitations: Of the AZD1222 recipients, only 5 or 6 were seropositive at baseline.

Clones were sequenced by immunoSEQ multiplex PCR, and TCRdb holds only the in-frame ones, with some missing. The table includes about 69,000 clones, around 78% detected once. Notes on this clone: What it recognizes is unknown.

The CDR3 loop spans 14 amino acids. The V gene lost 4 bases and the J gene lost 0 bases, with 9 bases spanning the gap. CDR1 is SGHAT and CDR2 is FQNNGV in the germline V gene. This sequence was found in an adult who received the AZD1222 COVID-19 vaccine. The V gene is TRBV11-2, the J gene TRBJ1-1; D remains ambiguous. The sequencing used peripheral blood, collected 28 days after the second AZD1222 dose. CDR3 loop: CASSSYRMNTEAFF. CDR3 sequence (DNA): TGTGCCAGCAGCTCATACAGAATGAACACTGAAGCTTTCTTT.